This T cell receptor (beta chain) was recovered during a study of blood T cells in healthy people across ages. The second PCR ran about 6 to 12 cycles with a sample-barcoded 5' primer and J-beta primers. TCRdb fed the 5' RACE reads into MiXCR, producing one record per CDR3 protein. In the table there are about 760,000 distinct CDR3 sequences, 56% of which are singletons. There are 17 residues in the CDR3. The V and J ends lost 3 bases and 7 bases, in that order; junction bases with no gene match: 11. Looked up from germline, CDR1 is MNHEY and CDR2 is SMNVEV (reference sequence). The clonotype comes from a man aged 40-55 years in good health. The chain employs TRBV27 and TRBJ1-6; 8 bases are shared with TRBD1. Material for sequencing was blood. The CDR3 here is CASSFRWTGQDNSPLHF. In nucleotides, the CDR3 is TGTGCCAGCAGTTTCCGGTGGACAGGGCAGGACAATTCACCCCTCCACTTT.